These 29 T cell receptor beta chains came from one sample sequenced in a study of shared clonotypes between healthy human individuals. TCRdb's table, derived via immunoSEQ multiplex PCR, lists solely in-frame clones and lacks some. The repertoire holds 400,000 to 600,000 clones, with roughly 77% as singletons. Material: PBMCs. The receptors here all came from a woman between 40 and 55 years old in good health. Some clones in this sample may be carry-over from other donors' samples.

The CDR3 here is CASSLTGIEGVNQPQHF. Here the CDR3 DNA reads TGTGCCAGCAGCTTGACAGGTATTGAGGGTGTCAATCAGCCCCAGCATTTT. The V gene is TRBV7-9, the J gene TRBJ1-5; D might be TRBD1 (6 bases). The CDR3 runs to 17 residues. Germline V lookup: CDR1 SEHNR, CDR2 FQNEAQ (reference sequence). Trimming pared 3 bases from V and 3 bases from J, leaving 18 bases between.

The chain combines TRBV28 with TRBJ2-2, with TRBD2 matching over 7 bases. V lost 2 bases and J lost 7; bases outside the gene matches: 7. This CDR3 is built from 15 residues. The germline V gene has CDR1 MDHEN and CDR2 SYDVKM. Here the CDR3 reads CASSLAGERGGELFF. CDR3 DNA sequence: TGTGCCAGCAGTTTAGCGGGAGAGCGCGGCGGGGAGCTGTTTTTT.

The V and J genes are TRBV10-3 and TRBJ1-5; 8 bases line up with TRBD1. Germline V gene sequence: CDR1 ENHRY, CDR2 SYGVKD. V trimming: 10 bases; J trimming: 1 base; junction bases outside the gene matches: 9. The CDR3 runs 15 residues. Here the CDR3 reads CATRQGLESNQPQHF. The CDR3 region has the DNA TGTGCCACCAGACAGGGGTTGGAAAGCAATCAGCCCCAGCATTTT.

The chain is built from TRBV7-3 and TRBJ2-2; D is unresolved. The CDR3 is made up of 15 amino acids. In germline, CDR1 is SGHTA, CDR2 FQGTGA. Trimming left V 3 bases short and J 0 bases short, with 8 bases between. Here the CDR3 reads CASSFGRSNTGELFF. The CDR3 DNA reads as TGTGCCAGCAGCTTTGGCAGGTCGAACACCGGGGAGCTGTTTTTT.

This chain joins TRBV9 and TRBJ1-1, with D perhaps matching TRBD1 (5 bases). The V gene lost 0 bases and the J gene lost 1 base, with 10 bases spanning the gap. Germline V gene sequence: CDR1 SGDLS, CDR2 YYNGEE. The CDR3 has 15 amino acids. The CDR3 region has the DNA TGTGCCAGCAGCGTAGCGGCAAGGGGGAACACTGAAGCTTTCTTT. It translates to CASSVAARGNTEAFF.

The chain links TRBV7-6 to TRBJ1-3, with D unresolved. The germline V and J ends were trimmed by 2 bases and 2 bases, with 7 bases remaining between them. CDR3 length: 14 amino acids. Germline loops: CDR1 SGHVS, CDR2 FNYEAQ. The CDR3 loop reads CASSLSVPGNTIYF. CDR3 nucleotides: TGTGCCAGCAGCTTAAGTGTTCCTGGAAACACCATATATTTT. The whole variable domain, remainder taken from reference TRBV7-6 and TRBJ1-3, is GAGVSQSPRYKVTKRGQDVALRCDPISGHVSLYWYRQALGQGPEFLTYFNYEAQQDKSGLPNDRFSAERPEGSISTLTIQRTEQRDSAMYRCASSLSVPGNTIYFGEGSWLTVV.

In this sample, this clone turned up many times. The chain recombines TRBV5-1 with TRBJ2-1, with 8 bases matching TRBD2. The CDR3 covers 17 residues. Germline values: CDR1 SGHRS, CDR2 YFSETQ. J lost 0 bases, V lost 0 bases, and 5 bases had no gene match. The CDR3 sequence: CASSLAAGGLSYNEQFF. CDR3 coding DNA: TGCGCCAGCAGCTTGGCGGCGGGAGGCCTCTCCTACAATGAGCAGTTCTTC. Looking up the rest from reference TRBV5-1 and TRBJ2-1 gives the full variable domain: KAGVTQTPRYLIKTRGQQVTLSCSPISGHRSVSWYQQTPGQGLQFLFEYFSETQRNKGNFPGRFSGRQFSNSRSEMNVSTLELGDSALYLCASSLAAGGLSYNEQFFGPGTRLTVL.

This clone was found a few times. The chain links TRBV21-1 to TRBJ2-7. TRBV21-1 counts as a pseudogene. The CDR3 consists of 18 residues. The DNA of the CDR3 is TGTGCCAGCAGCAAAGCGGGGGGCGCCTGGGTTATCAGTTACGAGCAGTACTTC. Amino acids: CASSKAGGAWVISYEQYF.

This chain joins TRBV7-3 and TRBJ2-3; 12 bases map to TRBD2. V lost 4 bases and J lost 1; bases outside the gene matches: 6. The CDR3 loop spans 17 amino acids. CDR1 is SGHTA and CDR2 is FQGTGA in the germline V gene. The CDR3 DNA follows: TGTGCCAGCAGCTCCCGACTAGCGGGAGATGGCACAGATACGCAGTATTTT. Its protein product is CASSSRLAGDGTDTQYF.

Turning to this clone: At one end the junction does not follow the germline gene, possibly because of a read error. The J gene is TRBJ2-1, the V gene TRBV6-6; tentatively, D is TRBD1 (6 bases). Germline CDR1 is MNHNY and CDR2 is SVGAGI (reference sequence). The CDR3 has 12 amino acids. The CDR3 loop is CAISEPGQEQFF. The CDR3 DNA reads TGTGCCATCAGTGAGCCTGGACAGGAGCAGTTCTTC.

J is TRBJ2-3 and V is TRBV9; TRBD1 agrees at 7 bases. Losses at the gene ends were 3 bases for V and 2 bases for J; bases not matched to a gene: 6. This CDR3 comprises 15 residues. Germline V gives CDR1 SGDLS, CDR2 YYNGEE. The CDR3 region has the DNA TGTGCCAGCAGCGCTCGGGACAGCCTCACAGATACGCAGTATTTT. It encodes CASSARDSLTDTQYF. Full variable domain (rest looked up from reference TRBV9 and TRBJ2-3): DSGVTQTPKHLITATGQRVTLRCSPRSGDLSVYWYQQSLDQGLQFLIQYYNGEERAKGNILERFSAQQFPDLHSELNLSSLELGDSALYFCASSARDSLTDTQYFGPGTRLTVL.

This clone was picked up one time. This chain uses TRBV28 with TRBJ2-7, with D perhaps given as TRBD1 or TRBD2 (5 bases each). Trimming took off 8 bases at V and 4 bases at J, with 12 bases between the two ends. The length of the CDR3 is 12 residues. Germline V gene sequence: CDR1 MDHEN, CDR2 SYDVKM. CDR3 loop: CASGGPRYEQYF. CDR3 DNA: TGTGCCAGCGGGGGTCCGAGATACGAGCAGTACTTC.

This chain connects TRBV4-3 to TRBJ2-4, with TRBD2 identical over 7 bases. This CDR3 region has 15 residues. V shed 0 bases and J 9 bases; nucleotides not matched to a gene: 8. Germline values: CDR1 LGHNA, CDR2 YSLEER. For the CDR3, the DNA is TGCGCCAGCAGCCAAGATGTCCGGGGGGAGGGCATTCAGTACTTC. It codes for CASSQDVRGEGIQYF.

J is TRBJ2-7 and V is TRBV29-1; 11 bases fit TRBD1. The ends lost 7 bases at V and 5 bases at J; junction bases unmatched: 7. The V gene's germline CDR1 is SQVTM and CDR2 ANQGSEA. The CDR3 runs to 13 residues. CDR3 loop: CSALDRGPHEQYF. The CDR3 coding sequence is TGCAGCGCCCTGGACAGGGGGCCCCACGAGCAGTACTTC.

CDR3 sequence: CASSLRPRLAGVGETQYF. The CDR3 DNA reads as TGTGCCAGCAGCTTACGCCCCCGACTAGCGGGAGTGGGAGAGACCCAGTACTTC. The chain links TRBV7-2 to TRBJ2-5, with 12 bases identical to TRBD2. This CDR3 is built from 18 residues. Trimming cost V 2 bases and J 4 bases; bases outside gene matches: 11. Germline V gene data show CDR1 as SGHTA and CDR2 as FQGNSA.

The J gene is TRBJ1-1, the V gene TRBV28; D possibly corresponds to TRBD1 (6 bases). Germline V gene lookup returns CDR1 MDHEN and CDR2 SYDVKM. The CDR3 spans 14 residues. V shed 2 bases and J shed 6 bases, with 13 bases lying between them. CDR3 DNA sequence: TGTGCCAGCAGTTTAGTAGGGGGTATGGCTGAAGCTTTCTTT. Translated: CASSLVGGMAEAFF.

The chain combines TRBV28 with TRBJ2-7; TRBD2 might be the D (5 bases). CDR3 size: 14 residues. Germline CDR1 is MDHEN and CDR2 is SYDVKM. V gave up 3 bases and J gave up 5 bases, with 14 bases separating them. CDR3 sequence reads: CASSFTSPTHEQYF. In DNA, the CDR3 is TGTGCCAGCAGTTTTACTAGTCCGACCCACGAGCAGTACTTC.

This clone has more than one count but fewer than ten. The chain employs TRBV7-3 and TRBJ1-1; the D is unclear. Germline-derived CDR1 and CDR2 are SGHTA and FQGTGA. The V and J ends lost 2 bases and 4 bases respectively, with 11 bases between them. CDR3 length equals 14 residues. The CDR3 region is CASSLQQGSTEAFF. The CDR3 DNA reads TGTGCCAGCAGCTTACAGCAAGGGAGCACTGAAGCTTTCTTT.

Here the CDR3 DNA reads TGTGCCAGCAGCCCCCAGGGATCACAACCCGAGCAGTTCTTC. Its translation: CASSPQGSQPEQFF. The rearrangement links TRBV5-4 to TRBJ2-1, with D possibly TRBD1 on 5 matching bases. This CDR3 is built from 14 residues. Trimming cost V 4 bases and J 10 bases, with 18 bases left between them. In germline, CDR1 is SGHNT, CDR2 YYREEE (reference sequence).

This chain uses TRBV7-9 with TRBJ2-1, with D possibly matching TRBD2 (6 bases). The CDR3 runs to 16 residues. The germline gives CDR1 SEHNR, CDR2 FQNEAQ (reference sequence). Trimming took off 5 bases at V and 2 bases at J, with 16 bases between the two ends. CDR3 residues: CASSHSGTLPYNEQFF. CDR3 DNA sequence: TGTGCCAGCAGCCATTCCGGGACTCTACCCTACAATGAGCAGTTCTTC. The full variable domain, with the rest looked up from reference TRBV7-9 and TRBJ2-1, is DTGVSQNPRHKITKRGQNVTFRCDPISEHNRLYWYRQTLGQGPEFLTYFQNEAQLEKSRLLSDRFSAERPKGSFSTLEIQRTEQGDSAMYLCASSHSGTLPYNEQFFGPGTRLTVL.

The rearrangement uses TRBV28 and TRBJ2-1; 9 bases fit TRBD1. Trimming at V came to 3 bases and at J to 0 bases, leaving 6 bases not matched to a gene. Germline CDR1 and CDR2: MDHEN and SYDVKM. The CDR3 is 17 residues long. The CDR3 DNA reads TGTGCCAGCAGTTTGCCGGGACAGGGTCGCTCCTACAATGAGCAGTTCTTC. Protein product: CASSLPGQGRSYNEQFF.

The chain combines TRBV30 with TRBJ2-7; 13 nucleotides align to TRBD2. Germline V gene lookup returns CDR1 GTSNPN and CDR2 SVGIG (reference sequence). Unmatched junction bases numbered 7, after V lost 4 bases and J lost 7 bases. The CDR3 is made up of 14 amino acids. The CDR3 region has the DNA TGTGCCTGGAATGGACTAGCGGGAGTGGGGGAGCAGTACTTC. Its translation: CAWNGLAGVGEQYF.

The chain combines TRBV18 with TRBJ2-4; D not resolved. Germline CDR1 and CDR2: KGHSH and LQKENI. The germline V and J ends were trimmed by 0 bases and 7 bases, with 10 bases remaining between them. The CDR3 loop spans 14 amino acids. The CDR3 bases are TGTGCCAGCTCACCACCGGATGGGCCCAACATTCAGTACTTC. It yields the protein CASSPPDGPNIQYF.

This rearrangement joins TRBV4-3 to TRBJ2-5; 12 bases are a match to TRBD2. The J call may not be correct, given that the DNA end is closer to TRBJ2-7. Germline values: CDR1 LGHNA, CDR2 YSLEER. This CDR3 comprises 15 residues. CDR3: CASSELAGGGYEQYF. In nucleotides, the CDR3 is TGCGCCAGCAGCGAGCTAGCGGGAGGGGGCTACGAGCAGTACTTC.

This clone was observed a few times. The chain has TRBV5-6 and TRBJ2-7; 10 nucleotides match TRBD2. V lost 1 base to trimming and J lost 4 bases; unmatched junction nucleotides: 2. The CDR3 spans 14 residues. CDR1 is SGHDT and CDR2 is YYEEEE in the germline V gene. For the CDR3, the DNA is TGTGCCAGCAGCTTGACTAGCGGGGCGTACGAGCAGTACTTC. Residues: CASSLTSGAYEQYF.

The V call is TRBV4-2, the J call TRBJ2-1; TRBD2 agrees at 11 bases. V shed 3 bases and J 13 bases; nucleotides not matched to a gene: 11. The length of the CDR3 is 15 residues. CDR1 is LGHNA and CDR2 is YNFKEQ in the germline V gene. The CDR3, as DNA: TGTGCCAGCAGCCATTCTAGGGGACTAGCGGATACACAGTTCTTC. Translation: CASSHSRGLADTQFF.

The chain uses TRBV18 and TRBJ2-7, with TRBD1 identical over 7 bases. V was clipped by 2 bases and J by 1 base; unmatched bases: 8. Looked up from germline, CDR1 is KGHSH and CDR2 is LQKENI. CDR3 length equals 16 residues. The CDR3 nucleotides are TGTGCCAGCTCACCAACAGGGGCGCCTCCTTCCTACGAGCAGTACTTC. Translating gives CASSPTGAPPSYEQYF. Complete variable domain (other parts from reference TRBV18 and TRBJ2-7): NAGVMQNPRHLVRRRGQEARLRCSPMKGHSHVYWYRQLPEEGLKFMVYLQKENIIDESGMPKERFSAEFPKEGPSILRIQQVVRGDSAAYFCASSPTGAPPSYEQYFGPGTRLTVT.

The V and J genes are TRBV18 and TRBJ2-3; tentative D call: TRBD2 (6 bases). V was trimmed by 3 bases and J by 3 bases, leaving 13 bases between them. CDR1 KGHSH and CDR2 LQKENI come from the germline V gene. The CDR3 runs to 15 residues. The CDR3 loop reads CASSPLGGLTDTQYF. The CDR3 bases are TGTGCCAGCTCACCCCTGGGGGGATTGACAGATACGCAGTATTTT.

This chain uses TRBV4-2 with TRBJ2-3; 11 bases align to TRBD2. The CDR3 is 18 amino acids. Germline V CDR1 and CDR2: LGHNA, YNFKEQ. The trim removed 2 bases at V and 5 bases at J, leaving 12 bases unmatched. This CDR3 is CASSQLTLAGGGGDTQYF. The CDR3 DNA reads TGTGCCAGCAGCCAATTAACGCTAGCGGGAGGAGGTGGAGATACGCAGTATTTT.